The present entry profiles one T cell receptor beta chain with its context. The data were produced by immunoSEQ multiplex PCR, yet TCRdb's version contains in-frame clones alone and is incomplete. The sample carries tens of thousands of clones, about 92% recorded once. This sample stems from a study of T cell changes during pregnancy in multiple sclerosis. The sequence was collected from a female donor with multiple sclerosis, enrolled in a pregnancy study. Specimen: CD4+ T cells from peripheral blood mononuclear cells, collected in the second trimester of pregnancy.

In DNA, the CDR3 is TGTGCCAGCAGCGACAGGGGATACCCTAATTCACCCCTCCACTTT. Translating gives CASSDRGYPNSPLHF. The J gene is TRBJ1-6, the V gene TRBV6-1, with 8 bases aligning to TRBD1. Germline loops: CDR1 MNHNS, CDR2 SASEGT. V shed 6 bases, J shed 6 bases, and the junction held 7 bases outside the gene matches. This CDR3 spans 15 amino acids.